This entry concerns a single TCR beta chain. TCRdb processed the 5' RACE reads anew with MiXCR; each CDR3 protein has one entry. The data hold more than 60,000 distinct CDR3 sequences, with around 15% observed a single time. This record comes from a study of T cells of healthy individuals. The CDR3 runs to 16 residues. The ends were cut back, 0 bases at V and 3 bases at J, with 14 bases in the middle. CDR1 is MNHEY and CDR2 is SMNVEV in the germline V gene (reference sequence). The chain is built from TRBV27 and TRBJ2-5; perhaps TRBD2 as D (7 bases). The TCR comes from a human donor in good health. CDR3 nucleotides: TGTGCCAGCAGTTTATCCCGTAGGGGGGGGAAAGAGACCCAGTACTTC. Encoded protein: CASSLSRRGGKETQYF.